This T cell receptor (beta chain) comes out of a study of blood T cells in healthy people across ages. The CDR3 sequence is 15 residues long. Germline V CDR1 and CDR2: MNHEY, SMNVEV (reference sequence). A J-beta primer mix and a sample-barcoded 5' primer were used in a second PCR of about 7 to 12 cycles. Every cDNA molecule carried a tag from a template-switch adaptor bearing 12 random nucleotides. TCRdb processed the 5' RACE reads anew with MiXCR; each CDR3 protein has one entry. The sample carries fewer than 800,000 distinct CDR3 sequences, around 48% recorded once. About this clonotype: Its antigen is unidentified. Compared with germline, one end of the junction differs, possibly owing to a read error.

Study-level points and caveats: The unknown donor CMV status may have confounded expanded clonotype changes.

The V gene is TRBV27, the J gene TRBJ1-2; 11 bases map to TRBD1. The material sequenced was blood. The receptor's source is a woman aged 55-70 years in good health. CDR3 residues: CASSRDRGGRDGYTF. The CDR3 bases are TGTGCCAGCAGTCGGGACAGGGGGGGTCGGGATGGTTACACCTTC.